The text below deals with one T cell receptor (beta chain). Its antigen is currently unknown. This specimen belongs to a study of cytomegalovirus exposure and HLA in healthy donors. Whole-study findings and limits: The sole available immune exposure information was CMV serostatus. Sequencing probably produced one cluster of sequence variants that were highly shared. Reported results showed that the classifier diagnosed cytomegalovirus status with high specificity and sensitivity. Certain indistinguishable V segments, among them TRBV6-2 and TRBV6-3, were excluded.

The study ran its PCR with 60 Vbeta and 13 Jbeta primers. Some clones are missing from TCRdb's copy, which holds only in-frame ones; the method was immunoSEQ multiplex PCR. This sample has some 160,000 clones, with under 90% found just once. The germline gives CDR1 SGHTA, CDR2 FQGNSA. The CDR3 covers 13 residues. V lost 4 bases and J lost 7, with 13 bases in between. This TCR was recovered from a boy aged 2-9 years in good health and CMV-seronegative. The source material was PBMCs. V is TRBV7-2 and J is TRBJ1-1; TRBD1 is a possible D gene (6 bases). For the CDR3, the DNA is TGTGCCAGCAGCTCCCGGGACACCCATGAAGCTTTCTTT. Translation gives CASSSRDTHEAFF.